Described below is a single T cell receptor beta chain sequence and its context. Its antigen is currently unknown. Regarding donors, all were healthy bone marrow donors. Primers for the PCR totalled 60 Vbeta and 13 Jbeta. Profiling relied on immunoSEQ multiplex PCR, and the TCRdb table lists in-frame clones only, not all of them. The data show around 130,000 clones, around 8.5% seen once. The data derive from a study of cytomegalovirus exposure and HLA in healthy donors. Study-wide points: V- and J-gene trimming of TCR beta was linked (in a later analysis) to a missense DCLRE1C variant.

Between the trimmed V and J ends, which lost 5 bases and 8 bases, there was a span of 21 bases. This CDR3 has 15 residues. CDR1 and CDR2 from the germline V gene are SGHTA and FQGNSA. V gene TRBV7-2 combines with J gene TRBJ1-2, with D possibly TRBD1 on 5 matching bases. The clonotype originates from a man aged 35 to 55 in good health and CMV-seronegative. The sequenced sample was PBMCs. The CDR3 loop is CASSLRGGDVGGYTF. CDR3 coding DNA: TGTGCCAGCAGCCTCCGGGGAGGGGATGTGGGAGGCTACACCTTC.